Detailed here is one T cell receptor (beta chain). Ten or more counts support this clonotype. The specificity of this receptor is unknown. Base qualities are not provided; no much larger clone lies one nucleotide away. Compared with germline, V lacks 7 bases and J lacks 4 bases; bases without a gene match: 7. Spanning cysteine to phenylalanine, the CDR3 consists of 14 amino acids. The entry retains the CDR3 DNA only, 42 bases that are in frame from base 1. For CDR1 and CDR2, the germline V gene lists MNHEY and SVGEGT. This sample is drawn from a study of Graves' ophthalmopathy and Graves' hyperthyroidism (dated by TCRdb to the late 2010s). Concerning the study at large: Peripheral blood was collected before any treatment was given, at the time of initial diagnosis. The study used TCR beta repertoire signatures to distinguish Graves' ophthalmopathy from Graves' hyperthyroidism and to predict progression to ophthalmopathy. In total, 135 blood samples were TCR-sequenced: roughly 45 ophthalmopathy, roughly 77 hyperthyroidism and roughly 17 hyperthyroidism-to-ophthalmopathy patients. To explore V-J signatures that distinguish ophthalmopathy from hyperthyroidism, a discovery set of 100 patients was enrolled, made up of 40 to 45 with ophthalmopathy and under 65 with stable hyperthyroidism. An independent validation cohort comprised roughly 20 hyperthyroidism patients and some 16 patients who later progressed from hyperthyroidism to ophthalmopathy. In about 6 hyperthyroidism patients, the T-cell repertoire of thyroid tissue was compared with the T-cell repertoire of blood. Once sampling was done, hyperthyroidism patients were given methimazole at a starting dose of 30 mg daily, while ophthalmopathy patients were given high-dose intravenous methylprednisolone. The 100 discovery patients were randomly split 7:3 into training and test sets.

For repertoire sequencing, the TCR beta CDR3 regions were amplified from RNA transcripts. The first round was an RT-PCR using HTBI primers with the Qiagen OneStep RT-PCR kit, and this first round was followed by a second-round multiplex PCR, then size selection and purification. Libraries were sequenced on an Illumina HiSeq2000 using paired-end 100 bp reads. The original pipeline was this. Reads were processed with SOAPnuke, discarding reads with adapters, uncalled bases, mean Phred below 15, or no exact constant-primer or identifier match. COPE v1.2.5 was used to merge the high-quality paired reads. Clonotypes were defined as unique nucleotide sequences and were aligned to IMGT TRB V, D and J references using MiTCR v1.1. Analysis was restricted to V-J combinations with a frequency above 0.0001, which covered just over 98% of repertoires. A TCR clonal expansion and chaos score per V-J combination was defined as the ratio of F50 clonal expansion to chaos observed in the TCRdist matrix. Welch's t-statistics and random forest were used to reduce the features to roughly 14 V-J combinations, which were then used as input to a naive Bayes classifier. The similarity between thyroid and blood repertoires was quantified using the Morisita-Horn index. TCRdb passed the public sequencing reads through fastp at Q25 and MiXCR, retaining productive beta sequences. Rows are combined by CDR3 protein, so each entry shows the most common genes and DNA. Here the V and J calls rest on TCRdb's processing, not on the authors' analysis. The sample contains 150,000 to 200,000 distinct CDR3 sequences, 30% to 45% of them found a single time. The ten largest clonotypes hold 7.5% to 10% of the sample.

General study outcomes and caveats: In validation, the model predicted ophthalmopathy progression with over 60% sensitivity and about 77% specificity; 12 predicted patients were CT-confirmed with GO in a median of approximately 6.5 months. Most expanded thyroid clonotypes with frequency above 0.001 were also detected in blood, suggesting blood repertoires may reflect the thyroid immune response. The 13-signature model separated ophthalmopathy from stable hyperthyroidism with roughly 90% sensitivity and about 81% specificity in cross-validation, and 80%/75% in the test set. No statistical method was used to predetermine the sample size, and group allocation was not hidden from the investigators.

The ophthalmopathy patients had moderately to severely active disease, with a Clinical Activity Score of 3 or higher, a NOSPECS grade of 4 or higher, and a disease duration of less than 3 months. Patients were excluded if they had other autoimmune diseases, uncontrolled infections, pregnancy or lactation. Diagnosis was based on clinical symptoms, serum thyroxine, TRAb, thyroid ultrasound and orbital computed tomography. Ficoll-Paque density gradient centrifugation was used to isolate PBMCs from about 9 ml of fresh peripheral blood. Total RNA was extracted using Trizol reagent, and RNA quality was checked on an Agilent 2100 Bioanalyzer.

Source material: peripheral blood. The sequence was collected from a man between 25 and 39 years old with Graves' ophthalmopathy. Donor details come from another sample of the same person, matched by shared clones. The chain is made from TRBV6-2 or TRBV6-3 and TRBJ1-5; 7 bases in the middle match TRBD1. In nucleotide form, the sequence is TGTGCCAGCAAGACAGGGAGGGATAATCAGCCCCAGCATTTT. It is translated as CASKTGRDNQPQHF.